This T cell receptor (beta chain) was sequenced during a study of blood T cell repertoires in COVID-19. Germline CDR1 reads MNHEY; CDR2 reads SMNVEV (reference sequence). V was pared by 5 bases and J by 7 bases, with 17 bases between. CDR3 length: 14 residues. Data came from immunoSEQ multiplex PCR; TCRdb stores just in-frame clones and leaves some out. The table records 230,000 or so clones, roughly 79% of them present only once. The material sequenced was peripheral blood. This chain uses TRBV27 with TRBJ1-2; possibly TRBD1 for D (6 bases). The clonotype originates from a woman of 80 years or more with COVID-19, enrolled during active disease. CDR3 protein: CASSPRDIPSGYTF. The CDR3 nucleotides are TGTGCCAGCAGTCCTCGGGACATTCCAAGTGGCTACACCTTC.